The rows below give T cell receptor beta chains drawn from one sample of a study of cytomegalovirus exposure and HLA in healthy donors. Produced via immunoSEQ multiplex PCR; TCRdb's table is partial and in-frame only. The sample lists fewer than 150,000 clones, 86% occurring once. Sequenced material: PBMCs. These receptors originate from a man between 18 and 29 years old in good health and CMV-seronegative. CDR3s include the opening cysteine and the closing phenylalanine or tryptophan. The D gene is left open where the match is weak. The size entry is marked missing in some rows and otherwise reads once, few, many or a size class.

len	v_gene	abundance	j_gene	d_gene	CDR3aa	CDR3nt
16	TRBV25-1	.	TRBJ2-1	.	CASSGRGFSSYNEQFF	TGTGCCAGCAGTGGTAGAGGGTTCAGCTCCTACAATGAGCAGTTCTTC
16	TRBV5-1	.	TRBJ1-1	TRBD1	CASSRGTGGRNTEAFF	TGCGCCAGCAGCCGGGGGACAGGGGGCCGGAACACTGAAGCTTTCTTT
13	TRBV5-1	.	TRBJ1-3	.	CASRTSSGNTIYF	TGCGCCAGCAGGACTTCATCTGGAAACACCATATATTTT
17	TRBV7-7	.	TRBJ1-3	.	CASSPGSVAASGNTIYF	TGTGCCAGCAGCCCAGGGTCTGTGGCAGCCTCTGGAAACACCATATATTTT
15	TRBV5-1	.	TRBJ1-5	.	CASSLEGQHNQPQHF	TGCGCCAGCAGCTTGGAGGGGCAGCACAATCAGCCCCAGCATTTT
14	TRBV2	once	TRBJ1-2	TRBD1	CASRVTGTGAGYTF	TGTGCCAGCAGAGTTACCGGGACAGGGGCTGGCTACACCTTC
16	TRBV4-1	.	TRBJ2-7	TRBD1	CASSQDSDRAQAEQYF	TGCGCCAGCAGCCAAGACTCCGACAGGGCCCAGGCCGAGCAGTACTTC
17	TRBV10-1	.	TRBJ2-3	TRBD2	CASSESSSGKFADTQYF	TGCGCCAGCAGTGAGTCTTCCAGCGGGAAATTCGCAGATACGCAGTATTTT
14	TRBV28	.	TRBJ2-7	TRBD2	CASGGGGSSYEQYF	TGTGCCAGCGGGGGGGGAGGGAGCTCCTACGAGCAGTACTTC
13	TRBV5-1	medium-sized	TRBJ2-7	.	CASSWDKSYEQYF	TGCGCCAGCAGCTGGGACAAATCCTACGAGCAGTACTTC
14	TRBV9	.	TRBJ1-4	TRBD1	CASSVGQGGEKLFF	TGTGCCAGCAGCGTTGGACAGGGCGGTGAAAAACTGTTTTTT
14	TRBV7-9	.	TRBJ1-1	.	CASSLGGQGSEAFF	TGTGCCAGCAGCTTAGGGGGCCAGGGGAGTGAAGCTTTCTTT
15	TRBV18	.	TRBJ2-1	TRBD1	CASSPWTGGYNEQFF	TGTGCCAGCTCACCATGGACAGGGGGTTACAATGAGCAGTTCTTC
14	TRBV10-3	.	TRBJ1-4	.	CATQGSGTNEKLFF	TGTGCCACCCAGGGGAGTGGCACTAATGAAAAACTGTTTTTT
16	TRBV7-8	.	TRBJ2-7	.	CASSLDPTGTTSEQYF	TGTGCCAGCAGCTTAGACCCGACAGGTACTACTTCCGAGCAGTACTTC
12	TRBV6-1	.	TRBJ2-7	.	CASSEYTYEQYF	TGTGCCAGCAGTGAATATACCTACGAGCAGTACTTC
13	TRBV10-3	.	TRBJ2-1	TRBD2	CAISEASGGVEFF	TGTGCCATCAGTGAGGCTAGCGGGGGGGTCGAGTTCTTC
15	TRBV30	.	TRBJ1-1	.	CAWSVVGTMNTEAFF	TGTGCCTGGAGTGTCGTGGGCACGATGAACACTGAAGCTTTCTTT
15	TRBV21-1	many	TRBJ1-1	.	CASSKPGGESTEAFF	TGTGCCAGCAGCAAACCCGGGGGAGAAAGCACTGAAGCTTTCTTT
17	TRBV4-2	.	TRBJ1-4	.	CASSQGLGQATNEKLFF	TGTGCCAGCAGCCAAGGGCTGGGACAAGCAACTAATGAAAAACTGTTTTTT
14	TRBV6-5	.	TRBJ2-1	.	CASSWGGLYNEQFF	TGTGCCAGCAGTTGGGGGGGCCTCTACAATGAGCAGTTCTTC
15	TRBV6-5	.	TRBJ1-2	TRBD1	CASSPNQGAGYGYTF	TGTGCCAGCAGTCCCAACCAGGGGGCGGGATATGGCTACACCTTC
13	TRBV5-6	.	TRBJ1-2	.	CASSLDTGLGYTF	TGTGCCAGCAGCTTGGACACAGGTTTAGGCTACACCTTC
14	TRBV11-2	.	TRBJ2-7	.	CASSLGDWTYEQYF	TGTGCCAGCAGCTTAGGGGACTGGACCTACGAGCAGTACTTC
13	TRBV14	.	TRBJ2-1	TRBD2	CASSRGLAGEQFF	TGTGCCAGCAGCCGCGGACTAGCCGGTGAGCAGTTCTTC
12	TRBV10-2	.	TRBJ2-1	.	CASSDLGGEQFF	TGCGCCAGCAGTGATCTGGGGGGTGAGCAGTTCTTC
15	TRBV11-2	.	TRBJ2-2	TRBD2	CASSLTSGGAGELFF	TGTGCCAGCAGCTTAACTAGCGGGGGGGCCGGGGAGCTGTTTTTT
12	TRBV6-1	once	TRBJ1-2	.	CASSPKSSGYTF	TGTGCCAGCAGCCCCAAGAGCTCTGGCTACACCTTC